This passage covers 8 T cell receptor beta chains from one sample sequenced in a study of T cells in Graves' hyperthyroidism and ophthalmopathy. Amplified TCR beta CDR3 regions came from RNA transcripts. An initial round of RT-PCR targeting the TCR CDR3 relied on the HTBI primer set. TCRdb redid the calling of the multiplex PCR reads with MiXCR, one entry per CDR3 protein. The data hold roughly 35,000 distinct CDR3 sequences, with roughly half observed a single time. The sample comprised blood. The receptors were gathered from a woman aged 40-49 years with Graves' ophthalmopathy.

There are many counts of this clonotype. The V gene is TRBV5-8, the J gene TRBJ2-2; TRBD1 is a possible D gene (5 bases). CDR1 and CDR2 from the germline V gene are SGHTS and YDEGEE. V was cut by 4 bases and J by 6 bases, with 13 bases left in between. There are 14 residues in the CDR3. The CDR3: CASSPATGPGELFF. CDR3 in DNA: TGTGCCAGCAGCCCAGCCACAGGTCCCGGGGAGCTGTTTTTT.

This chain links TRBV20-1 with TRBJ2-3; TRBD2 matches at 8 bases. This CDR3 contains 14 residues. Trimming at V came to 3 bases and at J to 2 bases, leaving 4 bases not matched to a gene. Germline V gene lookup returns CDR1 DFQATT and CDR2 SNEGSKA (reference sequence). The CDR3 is CSASRGGNTDTQYF. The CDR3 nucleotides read TGCAGTGCTAGTCGGGGGGGCAACACAGATACGCAGTATTTT.

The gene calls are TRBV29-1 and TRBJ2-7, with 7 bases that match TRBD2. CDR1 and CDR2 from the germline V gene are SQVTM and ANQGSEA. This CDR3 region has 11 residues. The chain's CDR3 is CSEVGGTEQYF. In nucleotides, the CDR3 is TGCAGTGAAGTGGGAGGGACCGAGCAGTACTTC.

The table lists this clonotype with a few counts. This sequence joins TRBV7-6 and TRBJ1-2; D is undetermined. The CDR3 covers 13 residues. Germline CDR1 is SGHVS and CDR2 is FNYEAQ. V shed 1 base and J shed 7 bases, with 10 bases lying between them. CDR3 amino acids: CASSLGETSGYTF. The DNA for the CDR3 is TGTGCCAGCAGCTTAGGGGAGACCTCTGGCTACACCTTC. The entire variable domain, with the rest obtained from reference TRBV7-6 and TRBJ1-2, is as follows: GAGVSQSPRYKVTKRGQDVALRCDPISGHVSLYWYRQALGQGPEFLTYFNYEAQQDKSGLPNDRFSAERPEGSISTLTIQRTEQRDSAMYRCASSLGETSGYTFGSGTRLTVV.

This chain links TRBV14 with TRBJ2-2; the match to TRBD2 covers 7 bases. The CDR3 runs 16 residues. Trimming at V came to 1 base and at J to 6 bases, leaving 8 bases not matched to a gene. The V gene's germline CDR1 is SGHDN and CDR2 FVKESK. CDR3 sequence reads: CASSQGYPSGAGELFF. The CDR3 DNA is TGTGCCAGCAGCCAAGGCTACCCTAGCGGCGCCGGGGAGCTGTTTTTT.

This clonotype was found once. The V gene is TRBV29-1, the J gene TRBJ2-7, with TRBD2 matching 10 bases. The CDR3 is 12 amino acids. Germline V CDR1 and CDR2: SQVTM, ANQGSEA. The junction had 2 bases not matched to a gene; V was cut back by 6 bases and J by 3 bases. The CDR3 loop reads CSVERGGYEQYF. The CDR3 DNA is TGCAGCGTGGAGCGGGGGGGCTACGAGCAGTACTTC.

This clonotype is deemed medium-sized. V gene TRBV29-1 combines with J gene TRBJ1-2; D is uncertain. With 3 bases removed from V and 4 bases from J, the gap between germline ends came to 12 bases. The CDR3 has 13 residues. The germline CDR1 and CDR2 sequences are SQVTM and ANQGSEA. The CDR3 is CSVDRHKAYGYTF. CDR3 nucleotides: TGCAGCGTTGACAGGCATAAGGCCTATGGCTACACCTTC.

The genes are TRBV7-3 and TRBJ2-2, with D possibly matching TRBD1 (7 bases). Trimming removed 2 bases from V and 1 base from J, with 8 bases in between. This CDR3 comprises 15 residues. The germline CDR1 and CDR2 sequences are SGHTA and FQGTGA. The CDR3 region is CASSLQGGNTGELFF. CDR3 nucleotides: TGTGCCAGCAGCTTACAGGGGGGGAACACCGGGGAGCTGTTTTTT.